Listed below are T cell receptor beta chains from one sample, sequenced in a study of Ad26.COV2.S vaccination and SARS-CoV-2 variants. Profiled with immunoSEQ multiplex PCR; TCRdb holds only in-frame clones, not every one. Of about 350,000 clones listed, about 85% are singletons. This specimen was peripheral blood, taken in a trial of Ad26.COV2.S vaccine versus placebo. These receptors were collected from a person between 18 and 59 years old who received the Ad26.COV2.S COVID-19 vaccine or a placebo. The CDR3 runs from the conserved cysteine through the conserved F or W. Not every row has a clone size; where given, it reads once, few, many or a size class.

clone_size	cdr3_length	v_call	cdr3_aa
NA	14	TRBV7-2	CASSYREAGNTIYF
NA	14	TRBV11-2	CASSSIRDTGELFF
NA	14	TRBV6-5	CASSSRREPRGYTF
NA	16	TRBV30	CAWSEMGQGAIQPQHF
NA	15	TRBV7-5	CVRSLRQNLSYEQYF
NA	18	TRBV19	CASSIDPGTGELTGELFF
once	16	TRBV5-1	CASSNLAGGNTDTQYF
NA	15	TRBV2	CASSEGQGSNQPQHF
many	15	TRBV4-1	CASSQETPRVLGHFF
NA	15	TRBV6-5	CASSYSRSLADTQYF
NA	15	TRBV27	CASSLSRDTNTEAFF
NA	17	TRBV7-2	CASSFLPTSASTDTQYF
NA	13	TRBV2	CASTTGAAYEQYF
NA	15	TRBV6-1	CASSELGTGSEKLFF
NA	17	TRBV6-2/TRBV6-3	CASSYAPGTRDTGELFF
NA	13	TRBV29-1	CSVAPGQIETQYF
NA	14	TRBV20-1	CSASLKVSGNTIYF
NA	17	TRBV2	CATRGSGRAWNTGELFF
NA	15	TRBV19	CATRTSGSRDYEQYF
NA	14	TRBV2	CASSEAGWYNEQFF
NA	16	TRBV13	CASSQGTSRPGETQYF
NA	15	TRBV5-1	CASSPWTGNQETQYF
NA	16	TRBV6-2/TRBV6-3	CASSKTGTGVRETQYF
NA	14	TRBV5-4	CASSLDRAHQPQHF
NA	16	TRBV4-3	CASSQEPEGVTYEQYF
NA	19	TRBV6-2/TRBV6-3	CASSPRGGGLILYNSPLHF
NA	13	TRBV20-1	CSASQSQTGELFF